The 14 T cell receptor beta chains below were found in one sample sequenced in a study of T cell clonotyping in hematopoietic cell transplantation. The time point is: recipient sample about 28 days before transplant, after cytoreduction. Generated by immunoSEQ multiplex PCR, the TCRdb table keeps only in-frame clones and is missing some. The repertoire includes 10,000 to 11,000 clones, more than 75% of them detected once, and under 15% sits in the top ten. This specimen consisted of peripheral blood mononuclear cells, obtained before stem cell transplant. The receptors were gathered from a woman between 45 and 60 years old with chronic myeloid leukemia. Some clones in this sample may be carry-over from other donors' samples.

The CDR3 loop reads CASSIDDRAEAFF. CDR3 bases: TGTGCCAGTAGTATAGACGACAGGGCCGAAGCTTTCTTT. This sequence joins TRBV19 and TRBJ1-1; 7 bases line up with TRBD1. This CDR3 has 13 residues. CDR1 and CDR2 (germline): LNHDA, SQIVND (reference sequence). V lost 0 bases to trimming and J lost 8 bases; unmatched junction nucleotides: 3.

The CDR3 protein is CASRAGQLTGETQYF. CDR3 in DNA: TGCGCCAGCAGGGCGGGCCAGTTGACCGGAGAGACCCAGTACTTC. The J gene is TRBJ2-5, the V gene TRBV5-1, with D possibly TRBD2 on 5 matching bases. Germline V gene data show CDR1 as SGHRS and CDR2 as YFSETQ. The ends were cut back, 5 bases at V and 4 bases at J, with 18 bases in the middle. This CDR3 is built from 15 residues.

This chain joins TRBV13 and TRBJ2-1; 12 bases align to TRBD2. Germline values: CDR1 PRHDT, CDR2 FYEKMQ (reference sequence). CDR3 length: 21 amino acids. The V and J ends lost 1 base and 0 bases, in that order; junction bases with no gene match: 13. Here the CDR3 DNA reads TGTGCCAGCAGCTTAGCCTATTGGGCTAGCGGGAGGGAGAGCTCCTACAATGAGCAGTTCTTC. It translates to CASSLAYWASGRESSYNEQFF.

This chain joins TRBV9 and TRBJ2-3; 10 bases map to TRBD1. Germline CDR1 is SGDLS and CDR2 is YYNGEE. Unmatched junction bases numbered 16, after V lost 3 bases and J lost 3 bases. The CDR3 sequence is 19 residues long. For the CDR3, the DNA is TGTGCCAGCAGCGCTGATACCGGGACAGGGGATCGCAGAACAGATACGCAGTATTTT. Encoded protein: CASSADTGTGDRRTDTQYF.

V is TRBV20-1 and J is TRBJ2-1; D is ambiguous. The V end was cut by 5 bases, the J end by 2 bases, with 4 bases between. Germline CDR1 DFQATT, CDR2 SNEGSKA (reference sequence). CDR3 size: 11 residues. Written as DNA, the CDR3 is TGCAGTGCTCCGCCCTACAATGAGCAGTTCTTC. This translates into CSAPPYNEQFF.

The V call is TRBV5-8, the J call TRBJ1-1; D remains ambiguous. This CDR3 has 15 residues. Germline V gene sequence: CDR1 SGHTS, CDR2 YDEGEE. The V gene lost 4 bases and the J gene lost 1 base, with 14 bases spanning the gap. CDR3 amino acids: CASSLLGLGNTEAFF. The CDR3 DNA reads TGTGCCAGCAGCCTTCTGGGGTTGGGGAACACTGAAGCTTTCTTT. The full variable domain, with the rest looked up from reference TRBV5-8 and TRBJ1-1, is EAGVTQSPTHLIKTRGQQATLRCSPISGHTSVYWYQQALGLGLQFLLWYDEGEERNRGNFPPRFSGRQFPNYSSELNVNALELEDSALYLCASSLLGLGNTEAFFGQGTRLTVV.

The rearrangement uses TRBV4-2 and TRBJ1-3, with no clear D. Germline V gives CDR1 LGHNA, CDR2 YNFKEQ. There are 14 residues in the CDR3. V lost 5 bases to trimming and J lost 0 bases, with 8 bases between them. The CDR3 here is CASSVPSSGNTIYF. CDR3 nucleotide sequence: TGTGCCAGCAGCGTACCGAGCTCTGGAAACACCATATATTTT.

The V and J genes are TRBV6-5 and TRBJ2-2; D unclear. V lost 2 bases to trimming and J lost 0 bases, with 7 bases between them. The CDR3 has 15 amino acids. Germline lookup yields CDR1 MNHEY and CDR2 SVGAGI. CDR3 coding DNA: TGTGCCAGCAGTTACCAAGGACCGAACACCGGGGAGCTGTTTTTT. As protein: CASSYQGPNTGELFF.

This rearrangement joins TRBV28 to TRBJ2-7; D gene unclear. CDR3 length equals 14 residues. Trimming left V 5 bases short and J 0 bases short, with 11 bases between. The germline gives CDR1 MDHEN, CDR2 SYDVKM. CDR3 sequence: CASSRRVDSYEQYF. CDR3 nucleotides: TGTGCCAGCAGTAGGCGCGTTGACTCCTACGAGCAGTACTTC.

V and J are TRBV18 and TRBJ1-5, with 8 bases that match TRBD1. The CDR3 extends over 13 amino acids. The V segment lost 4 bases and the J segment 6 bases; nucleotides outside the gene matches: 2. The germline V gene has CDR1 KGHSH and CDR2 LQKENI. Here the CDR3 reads CASSQTGAQPQHF. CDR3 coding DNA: TGTGCCAGCTCACAGACAGGGGCTCAGCCCCAGCATTTT.

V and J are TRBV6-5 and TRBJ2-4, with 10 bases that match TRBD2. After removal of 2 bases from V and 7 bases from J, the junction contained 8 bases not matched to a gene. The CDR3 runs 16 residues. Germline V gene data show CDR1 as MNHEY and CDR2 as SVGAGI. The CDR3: CASSYRWTSGRNIQYF. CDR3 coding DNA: TGTGCCAGCAGTTACAGATGGACTAGCGGTCGGAACATTCAGTACTTC.

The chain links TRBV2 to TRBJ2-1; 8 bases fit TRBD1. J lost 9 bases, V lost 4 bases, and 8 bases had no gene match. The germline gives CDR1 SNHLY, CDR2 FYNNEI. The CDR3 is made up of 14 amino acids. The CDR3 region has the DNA TGTGCCAGCAGTGCGACAGGGGCGGTCGGTGAGCAGTTCTTC. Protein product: CASSATGAVGEQFF. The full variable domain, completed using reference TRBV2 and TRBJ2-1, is EPEVTQTPSHQVTQMGQEVILRCVPISNHLYFYWYRQILGQKVEFLVSFYNNEISEKSEIFDDQFSVERPDGSNFTLKIRSTKLEDSAMYFCASSATGAVGEQFFGPGTRLTVL.

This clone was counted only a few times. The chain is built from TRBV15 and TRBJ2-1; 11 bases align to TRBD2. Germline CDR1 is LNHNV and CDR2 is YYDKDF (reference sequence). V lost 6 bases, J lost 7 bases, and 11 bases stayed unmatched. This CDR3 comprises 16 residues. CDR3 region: CATRGTSGLPGNEQFF. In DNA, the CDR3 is TGTGCCACCAGAGGGACTAGCGGCCTCCCGGGGAATGAGCAGTTCTTC.

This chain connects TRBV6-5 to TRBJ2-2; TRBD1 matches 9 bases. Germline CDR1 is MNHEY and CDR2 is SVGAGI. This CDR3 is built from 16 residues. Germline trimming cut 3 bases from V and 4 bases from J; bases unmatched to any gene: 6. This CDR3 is CASSYSGTGPTGELFF. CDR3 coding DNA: TGTGCCAGCAGTTATTCCGGGACAGGGCCCACCGGGGAGCTGTTTTTT.